The clone carrying this T cell receptor beta chain was detected once. This sample stems from a study of control samples from healthy donors and cancer patients. Profiled with immunoSEQ multiplex PCR; TCRdb holds only in-frame clones, not every one. The sample holds around 140,000 clones, 85% to 90% seen once. This TCR derives from a man in his fifties with head and neck cancer. The sample consisted of PBMCs.

Here the CDR3 reads CASSVGTAKAFF. The CDR3 DNA reads TGTGCCAGCAGCGTGGGGACAGCCAAAGCTTTCTTT. The rearrangement links TRBV12-3 or TRBV12-4 to TRBJ1-1, with 7 bases lining up with TRBD1. The CDR3 extends over 12 amino acids. Trimming took 6 bases from V and 9 from J; bases not matched to a gene: 7.